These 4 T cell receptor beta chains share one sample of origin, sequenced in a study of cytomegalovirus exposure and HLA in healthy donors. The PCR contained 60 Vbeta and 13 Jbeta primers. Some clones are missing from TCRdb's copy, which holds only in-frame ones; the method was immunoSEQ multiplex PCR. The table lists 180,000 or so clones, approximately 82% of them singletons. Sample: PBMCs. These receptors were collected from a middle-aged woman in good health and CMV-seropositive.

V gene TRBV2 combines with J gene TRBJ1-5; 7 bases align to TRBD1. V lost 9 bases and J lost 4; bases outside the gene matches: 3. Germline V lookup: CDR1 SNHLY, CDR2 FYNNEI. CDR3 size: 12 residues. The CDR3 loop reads CASTTGNQPQHF. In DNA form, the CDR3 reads TGTGCCAGTACGACAGGGAATCAGCCCCAGCATTTT.

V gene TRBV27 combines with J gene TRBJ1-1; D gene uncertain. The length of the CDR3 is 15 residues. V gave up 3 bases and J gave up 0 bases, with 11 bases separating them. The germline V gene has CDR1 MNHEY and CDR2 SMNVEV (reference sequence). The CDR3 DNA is TGTGCCAGCAGTTTCCGGGGAATCATGAACACTGAAGCTTTCTTT. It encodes CASSFRGIMNTEAFF.

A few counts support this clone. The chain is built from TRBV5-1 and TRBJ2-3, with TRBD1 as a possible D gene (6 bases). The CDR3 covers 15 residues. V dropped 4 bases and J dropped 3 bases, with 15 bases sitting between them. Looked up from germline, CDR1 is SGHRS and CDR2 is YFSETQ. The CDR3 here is CASSEAGTPTDTQYF. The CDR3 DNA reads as TGCGCCAGCAGCGAAGCCGGGACACCAACAGATACGCAGTATTTT. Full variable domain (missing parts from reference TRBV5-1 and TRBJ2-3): KAGVTQTPRYLIKTRGQQVTLSCSPISGHRSVSWYQQTPGQGLQFLFEYFSETQRNKGNFPGRFSGRQFSNSRSEMNVSTLELGDSALYLCASSEAGTPTDTQYFGPGTRLTVL.

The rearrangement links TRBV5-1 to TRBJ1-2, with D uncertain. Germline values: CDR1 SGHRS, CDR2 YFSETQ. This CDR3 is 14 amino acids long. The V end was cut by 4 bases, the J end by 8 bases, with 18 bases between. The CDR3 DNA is TGCGCCAGCAGCGATCGTCAGTCTGGGGAGGGCTACACCTTC. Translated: CASSDRQSGEGYTF.